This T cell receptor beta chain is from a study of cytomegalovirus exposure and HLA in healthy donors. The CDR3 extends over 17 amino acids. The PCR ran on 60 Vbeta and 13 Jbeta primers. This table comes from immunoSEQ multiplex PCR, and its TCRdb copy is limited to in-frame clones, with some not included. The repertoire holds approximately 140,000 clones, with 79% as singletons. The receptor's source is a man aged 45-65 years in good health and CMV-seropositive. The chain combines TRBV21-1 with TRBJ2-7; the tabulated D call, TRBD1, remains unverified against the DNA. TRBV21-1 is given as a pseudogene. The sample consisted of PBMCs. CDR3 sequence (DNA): TGTGCCAGCAGCAAAGTCACTGGGACACACTTCTCCTACGAGCAGTACTTC. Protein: CASSKVTGTHFSYEQYF.